Listed below are T cell receptor beta chains from one sample, sequenced in a study of cytomegalovirus exposure and HLA in healthy donors. Sequencing used immunoSEQ multiplex PCR; TCRdb keeps in-frame clones, though not all of them. This table has 160,000 or so clones, almost 80% appearing once. The sequenced material came from PBMCs. The source of these receptors is a male donor in good health and CMV-seronegative. Each CDR3 is given without its conserved first and last residue. Clone size is shown for a subset of rows, as once, few, many or a class of expanded clone.

j_gene: TRBJ1-2
abundance: NA
v_gene: TRBV4-2
CDR3aa: ASSPPGTGNGYT

j_gene: TRBJ1-1
abundance: few
v_gene: TRBV4-2
CDR3aa: ASSQGSGTEAF

j_gene: TRBJ2-7
abundance: few
v_gene: TRBV5-6
CDR3aa: ASSLVLEAGEQY

j_gene: TRBJ1-2
abundance: NA
v_gene: TRBV12-5
CDR3aa: ASGLVPPPGNGYT

j_gene: TRBJ2-5
abundance: NA
v_gene: TRBV18
CDR3aa: ASSSGGETQY

j_gene: TRBJ2-2
abundance: NA
v_gene: TRBV25-1
CDR3aa: ASQGGFHTGELF

j_gene: TRBJ1-4
abundance: NA
v_gene: TRBV5-4
CDR3aa: ASSGKGEEKLF

j_gene: TRBJ2-5
abundance: NA
v_gene: TRBV4-3
CDR3aa: ASSQVFGGWETQY

j_gene: TRBJ1-2
abundance: NA
v_gene: TRBV28
CDR3aa: ASSFSDSLYGYT

j_gene: TRBJ1-1
abundance: few
v_gene: TRBV27
CDR3aa: ASSLLVNTEAF

j_gene: TRBJ1-2
abundance: once
v_gene: TRBV4-2
CDR3aa: ASSQDRQAGNYGYT

j_gene: TRBJ1-1
abundance: NA
v_gene: TRBV19
CDR3aa: ASSIVRGSAF

j_gene: TRBJ1-5
abundance: NA
v_gene: TRBV27
CDR3aa: ASREGGYPSNQPQH

j_gene: TRBJ2-7
abundance: NA
v_gene: TRBV7-9
CDR3aa: ASSFPDRGTYEQY

j_gene: TRBJ2-1
abundance: few
v_gene: TRBV6-1
CDR3aa: ASRGAGGYNEQF

j_gene: TRBJ2-5
abundance: NA
v_gene: TRBV19
CDR3aa: ATKRQETQY

j_gene: TRBJ2-1
abundance: once
v_gene: TRBV7-3
CDR3aa: ASSQGTSGANEQF

j_gene: TRBJ2-2
abundance: NA
v_gene: TRBV4-3
CDR3aa: ASSQDAARNTGELF

j_gene: TRBJ2-2
abundance: NA
v_gene: TRBV7-3
CDR3aa: ASSRDSLNTGELF

j_gene: TRBJ2-3
abundance: NA
v_gene: TRBV19
CDR3aa: ASSSGRAGTDTQY

j_gene: TRBJ2-3
abundance: NA
v_gene: TRBV25-1
CDR3aa: ASSDYSHGAGDTQY

j_gene: TRBJ1-1
abundance: NA
v_gene: TRBV18
CDR3aa: ASSSDRRNTEAF

j_gene: TRBJ1-5
abundance: NA
v_gene: TRBV7-2
CDR3aa: ASSLVGSNQPQH

j_gene: TRBJ2-5
abundance: once
v_gene: TRBV5-1
CDR3aa: ASSFADYQETQY

j_gene: TRBJ2-5
abundance: NA
v_gene: TRBV30
CDR3aa: AWSLGGETQY

j_gene: TRBJ2-7
abundance: NA
v_gene: TRBV15
CDR3aa: ATSRDVAPQGNEQY